Below, one TCR beta chain is given with its context. The data are from a study of T cell changes during pregnancy in multiple sclerosis. Clones were read by immunoSEQ multiplex PCR, and TCRdb kept only the in-frame ones, dropping some. Among tens of thousands of clones listed, about 88% were seen once. The J segment lost 7 bases and the V segment lost 4 bases, leaving 10 bases of the junction unmatched. Germline V gene lookup returns CDR1 SGDLS and CDR2 YYNGEE. CDR3 length equals 15 residues. This chain joins TRBV9 and TRBJ2-7; 11 bases fit TRBD1. The sequence derives from a female donor in good health, enrolled as a control in a pregnancy study. The material sequenced was peripheral blood, taken in the third trimester of pregnancy. The CDR3 region is CASSSNGQGAKEQYF. The DNA of the CDR3 is TGTGCCAGCAGCTCCAATGGACAGGGGGCGAAGGAGCAGTACTTC.